Listed below are T cell receptor beta chains from one sample, sequenced in a study of identifying expanded T cells in peripheral blood. The data were produced by immunoSEQ multiplex PCR, yet TCRdb's version contains in-frame clones alone and is incomplete. This sample has around 130,000 clones, with 86% found just once. Sequencing input: blood. All receptors derive from a person aged 18 to 70 in good health. Both conserved end residues are part of each CDR3. The order of the fields is D gene, clone size, V gene, J gene, CDR3 DNA, CDR3 protein. A D gene is named only where the DNA matches it firmly. Clone sizes are given selectively: once, few, many, or a class where the clone is expanded.

D: .; size: .; V: TRBV18; J: TRBJ1-1; DNA: TGTGCCAGCTCACTCCAAGGGGACACTGAAGCTTTCTTT; CDR3: CASSLQGDTEAFF
D: .; size: .; V: TRBV6-6; J: TRBJ1-3; DNA: TGTGCCAGCAGTTATTCGAACTCTGGAAACACCATATATTTT; CDR3: CASSYSNSGNTIYF
D: TRBD1; size: .; V: TRBV7-9; J: TRBJ2-3; DNA: TGTGCCAGCAGCCCGGACAGGGCGACAGATACGCAGTATTTT; CDR3: CASSPDRATDTQYF
D: TRBD2; size: .; V: TRBV28; J: TRBJ2-7; DNA: TGTGCCAGCAGTTTTCGGACTAGCGGGAGTCTCGAGCAGTACTTC; CDR3: CASSFRTSGSLEQYF
D: TRBD1; size: once; V: TRBV2; J: TRBJ2-7; DNA: TGTGCCACCAAACGACAGGGTAGCTCCTACGAGCAGTACTTC; CDR3: CATKRQGSSYEQYF
D: TRBD2; size: .; V: TRBV7-2; J: TRBJ2-7; DNA: TGTGCCAGCAGCTTAGGACTAGCGGGGTCCTACGAGCAGTACTTC; CDR3: CASSLGLAGSYEQYF
D: .; size: .; V: TRBV5-4; J: TRBJ1-1; DNA: TGTGCCAGCAGCTCAGGACGAGGGTCTGAAGCTTTCTTT; CDR3: CASSSGRGSEAFF
D: .; size: .; V: TRBV9; J: TRBJ2-1; DNA: TGTGCCAGCAGCGTGGAGTCTAGTGAGCAGTTCTTC; CDR3: CASSVESSEQFF
D: .; size: few; V: TRBV28; J: TRBJ2-7; DNA: TGTGCCAGTTCTACACCCGGGCCCTTAGCCTACGAGCAGTACTTC; CDR3: CASSTPGPLAYEQYF
D: .; size: .; V: TRBV5-4; J: TRBJ1-2; DNA: TGTGCCAGCAGCCCCCCATCAACTGGGACCTATGGCTACACCTTC; CDR3: CASSPPSTGTYGYTF
D: TRBD1; size: .; V: TRBV4-1; J: TRBJ2-1; DNA: TGCGCCAGCAGCCGACAGGGAAATGAGCAGTTCTTC; CDR3: CASSRQGNEQFF
D: .; size: .; V: TRBV18; J: TRBJ2-5; DNA: TGTGCCAGCTCACCACCCCCCGGGACTCGGGAGACCCAGTACTTC; CDR3: CASSPPPGTRETQYF
D: .; size: once; V: TRBV4-1; J: TRBJ2-2; DNA: TGCGCCAGCAGCCAAGATGGGGGGCTCACCGGGGAGCTGTTTTTT; CDR3: CASSQDGGLTGELFF
D: .; size: .; V: TRBV7-6; J: TRBJ1-4; DNA: TGTGCCAGCAGCTCTGGGGGCCCTTTGCCGGATGAAAAACTGTTTTTT; CDR3: CASSSGGPLPDEKLFF
D: TRBD2; size: once; V: TRBV11-3; J: TRBJ2-3; DNA: TGTGCCAGCAGCCGGACTAGAGGATCAGATACGCAGTATTTT; CDR3: CASSRTRGSDTQYF
D: TRBD2; size: .; V: TRBV9; J: TRBJ2-7; DNA: TGTGCCAGCAGCGGAGGACTAGTAGCCTACGAGCAGTACTTC; CDR3: CASSGGLVAYEQYF
D: .; size: .; V: TRBV7-9; J: TRBJ2-1; DNA: TGTGCCAGCAGCCCAAATGACAGATACAATGAGCAGTTCTTC; CDR3: CASSPNDRYNEQFF
D: .; size: .; V: TRBV30; J: TRBJ1-2; DNA: TGTGCCTGGAGTTATTCAGGGAACTATGGCTACACCTTC; CDR3: CAWSYSGNYGYTF
D: .; size: once; V: TRBV19; J: TRBJ2-1; DNA: TGTGCCAGTACGAACAGTTACAATGAGCAGTTCTTC; CDR3: CASTNSYNEQFF
D: TRBD1; size: .; V: TRBV6-5; J: TRBJ2-7; DNA: TGTGCCAGCAGCCCGGGACAGGTTATTGACGAGCAGTACTTC; CDR3: CASSPGQVIDEQYF
D: .; size: once; V: TRBV7-3; J: TRBJ1-6; DNA: TGTGCCAGCAGCTTAAACCAGTTCGGTTCACCCCTCCACTTT; CDR3: CASSLNQFGSPLHF
D: .; size: .; V: TRBV2; J: TRBJ1-1; DNA: TGTGCCAGCAGGGACTCCCTCAGCCTTCCCGACACTGAAGCTTTCTTT; CDR3: CASRDSLSLPDTEAFF
D: .; size: .; V: TRBV5-1; J: TRBJ1-4; DNA: TGCGCCAGCAGCGGGACCCCACAGACAACTAATGAAAAACTGTTTTTT; CDR3: CASSGTPQTTNEKLFF